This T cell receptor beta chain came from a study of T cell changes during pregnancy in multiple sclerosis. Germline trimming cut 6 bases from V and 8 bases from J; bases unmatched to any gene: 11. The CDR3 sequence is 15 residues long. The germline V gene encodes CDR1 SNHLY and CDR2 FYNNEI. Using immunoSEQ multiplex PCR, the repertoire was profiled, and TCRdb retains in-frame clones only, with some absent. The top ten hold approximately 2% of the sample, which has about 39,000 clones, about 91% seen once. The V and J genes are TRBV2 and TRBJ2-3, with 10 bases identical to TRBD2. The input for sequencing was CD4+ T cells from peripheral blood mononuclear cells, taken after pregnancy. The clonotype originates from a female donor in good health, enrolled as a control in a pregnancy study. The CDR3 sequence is CASSSTSGYVGTQYF. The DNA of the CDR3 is TGTGCCAGCAGCTCGACTAGCGGGTATGTTGGTACGCAGTATTTT.